The 25 T cell receptor beta chains reported below all come from one sample, sequenced in a study of T cells in Graves' hyperthyroidism and ophthalmopathy. It was RNA transcripts that yielded the amplified TCR beta CDR3 regions. TCR CDR3 regions were first amplified by RT-PCR with HTBI primers. TCRdb independently ran MiXCR on the multiplex PCR reads; one entry per CDR3 protein. Among 480,000 or so distinct CDR3 sequences listed, roughly 45% were seen once. Sequencing was performed on peripheral blood or thyroid tissue (not recorded which). These receptor sequences come from an adult woman with Graves' disease, either hyperthyroidism or ophthalmopathy (not recorded which).

Note on this clonotype: The DNA is left out, because the CDR3 cannot be placed on it with certainty; the CDR3 is given as TCRdb lists it. The chain uses TRBV9 and TRBJ1-4; the D call TRBD1 from the table was never checked on the DNA. The germline CDR1 and CDR2 sequences are SGDLS and YYNGEE. Inclusive of both ends, the CDR3 amounts to 15 amino acids. The CDR3 loop is CASSVAGQQMKNCFF.

This clonotype occurred many times. CDR3 region: CSVERADRPGETQYF. The DNA of the CDR3 is TGCAGCGTTGAAAGGGCCGACAGGCCCGGAGAGACCCAGTACTTC. This chain connects TRBV29-1 to TRBJ2-5; D might be TRBD1 (6 bases). The CDR3 has 15 amino acids. Germline V gene sequence: CDR1 SQVTM, CDR2 ANQGSEA. The V gene lost 2 bases and the J gene lost 4 bases, with 17 bases spanning the gap.

This clonotype was counted only a few times. The V gene is TRBV7-2, the J gene TRBJ1-3; a weak D match, TRBD1 (6 bases). V was clipped by 1 base and J by 0 bases, with 22 bases between them. Looked up from germline, CDR1 is SGHTA and CDR2 is FQGNSA. CDR3 length: 20 amino acids. CDR3 sequence (DNA): TGTGCCAGCAGCTTAGTTCCTTCGACAGGCCAACCGGGCTCTGGAAACACCATATATTTT. Amino acid sequence: CASSLVPSTGQPGSGNTIYF.

The chain carries TRBV2 and TRBJ1-2; D is unclear. The V end lost 1 base, the J end lost 8 bases, and 11 bases lay between the germline ends. CDR3 length: 13 residues. Germline CDR1 is SNHLY and CDR2 is FYNNEI. CDR3 in amino acids: CASSEGPRKGYTF. The CDR3 bases are TGTGCCAGCAGTGAAGGGCCCCGAAAGGGCTACACCTTC.

This clonotype showed up just a few times. The V gene is TRBV29-1, the J gene TRBJ1-4; D is ambiguous. This CDR3 region has 15 residues. Trimming removed 2 bases from V and 8 bases from J, with 18 bases in between. Germline assignment: CDR1 SQVTM and CDR2 ANQGSEA. The DNA of the CDR3 is TGCAGCGTTGAATACGGCGGGCAAGGCGGCGAAAAACTGTTTTTT. Protein sequence: CSVEYGGQGGEKLFF.

J is TRBJ1-1 and V is TRBV7-9, with 9 positions matching TRBD1. The CDR3 covers 14 residues. In germline, CDR1 is SEHNR, CDR2 FQNEAQ (reference sequence). J lost 3 bases, V lost 5 bases, and 4 bases had no gene match. The CDR3 region has the DNA TGTGCCAGCAGCGCGACAGGGGGGGACACTGAAGCTTTCTTT. This gives the protein CASSATGGDTEAFF.

This clonotype was found many times. V and J are TRBV7-9 and TRBJ1-6, with a possible D match to TRBD1 (5 bases). The CDR3 runs to 19 residues. The V end lost 0 bases, the J end lost 0 bases, and 15 bases lay between the germline ends. Germline V CDR1 and CDR2: SEHNR, FQNEAQ (reference sequence). The CDR3, as DNA: TGTGCCAGCAGCTTAGCTCCAAGGCAGGGCAGCTCCTATAATTCACCCCTCCACTTT. This translates into CASSLAPRQGSSYNSPLHF.

CDR3 in amino acids: CASSLEASGRMETQYF. DNA of the CDR3: TGTGCCAGCAGCTTAGAGGCTAGCGGGAGGATGGAGACCCAGTACTTC. V gene TRBV7-2 combines with J gene TRBJ2-5; 11 nucleotides align to TRBD2. This CDR3 is built from 16 residues. Trimming at V came to 1 base and at J to 5 bases, leaving 6 bases not matched to a gene. Per germline, CDR1 SGHTA and CDR2 FQGNSA.

The V gene is TRBV29-1, the J gene TRBJ1-3; 8 bases align to TRBD1. This CDR3 is 13 amino acids long. V gave up 4 bases and J gave up 8 bases; unmatched junction bases: 7. The germline gives CDR1 SQVTM, CDR2 ANQGSEA. The DNA for the CDR3 is TGCAGCGTTGCTGAGACAGGGGCGTACACCATATATTTT. Translating gives CSVAETGAYTIYF.

This clonotype showed up just a few times. The V and J genes are TRBV6-5 and TRBJ1-3, with D uncertain. Germline CDR1 reads MNHEY; CDR2 reads SVGAGI. V shed 0 bases and J shed 0 bases, with 9 bases lying between them. The CDR3 has 16 residues. The CDR3 nucleotides read TGTGCCAGCAGTTACTCCACACCTGGCTCTGGAAACACCATATATTTT. It specifies CASSYSTPGSGNTIYF.

This clonotype was picked up one time. This sequence joins TRBV14 and TRBJ2-7; TRBD1 or TRBD2 may be the D gene (5 bases each). CDR3 length: 18 residues. V was shortened by 5 bases and J by 0 bases, with 23 bases between the two germline ends. Germline-derived CDR1 and CDR2 are SGHDN and FVKESK. CDR3 sequence (DNA): TGTGCCAGCAGCTTAGGAGAGCCGGGACCAAGGAGCTCCTACGAGCAGTACTTC. Translation: CASSLGEPGPRSSYEQYF.

This chain joins TRBV7-2 and TRBJ1-6, with 11 bases lining up with TRBD1. CDR3 length: 15 amino acids. Germline lookup yields CDR1 SGHTA and CDR2 FQGNSA. V gave up 5 bases and J gave up 9 bases; unmatched junction bases: 6. Here the CDR3 DNA reads TGTGCCAGCAGCAACCCGGGACAGGGGGTTTCACCCCTCCACTTT. Translated, it gives CASSNPGQGVSPLHF.

V gene TRBV7-9 combines with J gene TRBJ1-2, with no clear D. Germline V gene data show CDR1 as SEHNR and CDR2 as FQNEAQ (reference sequence). Deletions cut 5 bases from V and 5 bases from J, with 21 bases between. The CDR3 loop spans 16 amino acids. Written as DNA, the CDR3 is TGTGCCAGCAGCACCGCGGGGATCGCCGGATCTTATGGCTACACCTTC. As protein: CASSTAGIAGSYGYTF. Full variable domain (rest looked up from reference TRBV7-9 and TRBJ1-2): DTGVSQNPRHKITKRGQNVTFRCDPISEHNRLYWYRQTLGQGPEFLTYFQNEAQLEKSRLLSDRFSAERPKGSFSTLEIQRTEQGDSAMYLCASSTAGIAGSYGYTFGSGTRLTVV.

Concerning this clonotype: Likely a read error: the CDR3 ends without its conserved phenylalanine or tryptophan. The genes are TRBV5-1 and TRBJ1-6, with 9 bases aligning to TRBD1. The CDR3 is 14 amino acids. Germline V lookup: CDR1 SGHRS, CDR2 YFSETQ. Germline trimming cut 3 bases from V and 8 bases from J; bases unmatched to any gene: 3. CDR3 amino acids: CASSSQGADSPLHV. The CDR3 bases are TGCGCCAGCAGCTCACAGGGGGCGGATTCACCCCTCCACGTT.

The gene calls are TRBV12-3 or TRBV12-4 and TRBJ2-7; the match to TRBD2 covers 7 bases. The trim removed 6 bases at V and 5 bases at J, leaving 13 bases unmatched. CDR3 length equals 15 residues. The CDR3 nucleotides read TGTGCCAGCAGCCAAGCTGGGAGGGCCCCGGACGAGCAGTACTTC. This translates into CASSQAGRAPDEQYF.

The chain combines TRBV19 with TRBJ1-1, with a tentative D call TRBD1 (6 bases). The CDR3 totals 15 residues. The V gene's germline CDR1 is LNHDA and CDR2 SQIVND (reference sequence). Trimming stripped 8 bases from V and 1 base from J, with 17 bases between. CDR3 DNA sequence: TGTGCCAGTGCGTGGCGGGACACAGGGAACACTGAAGCTTTCTTT. Its protein product is CASAWRDTGNTEAFF. Looking up the rest from reference TRBV19 and TRBJ1-1 gives the full variable domain: DGGITQSPKYLFRKEGQNVTLSCEQNLNHDAMYWYRQDPGQGLRLIYYSQIVNDFQKGDIAEGYSVSREKKESFPLTVTSAQKNPTAFYLCASAWRDTGNTEAFFGQGTRLTVV.

This clonotype was observed at least ten times. The rearrangement uses TRBV15 and TRBJ1-5; D gene ambiguous. Between the trimmed V and J ends, which lost 1 base and 3 bases, there was a span of 22 bases. Per germline, CDR1 LNHNV and CDR2 YYDKDF (reference sequence). CDR3 length: 19 amino acids. The CDR3 DNA follows: TGTGCCACCAGCAGAGTAGAGGGCTACCGGGGTCAAAACAATCAGCCCCAGCATTTT. Amino acids: CATSRVEGYRGQNNQPQHF.

This CDR3 is CASISSGSKETQYF. In DNA, the CDR3 is TGTGCCAGCATATCAAGCGGGAGTAAAGAGACCCAGTACTTC. The V gene is TRBV12-3 or TRBV12-4, the J gene TRBJ2-5, with 8 bases matching TRBD2. The CDR3 loop spans 14 amino acids. J lost 3 bases, V lost 7 bases, and 7 bases had no gene match.

J is TRBJ2-7 and V is TRBV25-1; the D gene is possibly TRBD1 (6 bases). The germline V gene encodes CDR1 MGHDK and CDR2 SYGVNS. The CDR3 runs to 14 residues. The CDR3 is CARDFDRSTYEQYF. The CDR3 DNA is TGTGCTAGAGATTTTGACAGGTCCACCTACGAGCAGTACTTC.

This clonotype has more than one count but fewer than ten. The rearrangement links TRBV28 to TRBJ1-3; D gene uncertain. Germline V CDR1 and CDR2: MDHEN, SYDVKM. The CDR3 covers 14 residues. V dropped 7 bases and J dropped 4 bases, with 14 bases sitting between them. This CDR3 reads CASMGKLGGNTIYF. CDR3 coding DNA: TGTGCCAGCATGGGGAAGCTCGGAGGAAACACCATATATTTT.

The J gene is TRBJ1-2, the V gene TRBV6-1, with 11 nucleotides matching TRBD1. The germline V gene encodes CDR1 MNHNS and CDR2 SASEGT. This CDR3 has 15 amino acids. Unmatched junction bases numbered 11, after V lost 8 bases and J lost 6 bases. CDR3 protein: CASSPVLDRGHGYTF. The CDR3, as DNA: TGTGCCAGCTCACCAGTTCTGGACAGGGGGCATGGCTACACCTTC.

This chain connects TRBV29-1 to TRBJ1-2, with D maybe TRBD1 (6 bases). Germline lookup yields CDR1 SQVTM and CDR2 ANQGSEA. The CDR3 totals 11 residues. V shed 7 bases and J shed 3 bases, with 9 bases lying between them. The CDR3 DNA reads TGCAGCGGGGACAACTACTATGGCTACACCTTC. Its protein product is CSGDNYYGYTF.

This clonotype has a handful of counts. This sequence joins TRBV12-3 or TRBV12-4 and TRBJ1-1, with TRBD1 identical over 8 bases. This CDR3 has 14 amino acids. The J segment lost 3 bases and the V segment lost 4 bases, leaving 4 bases of the junction unmatched. The CDR3 loop is CASSSMDRDTEAFF. CDR3 coding DNA: TGTGCCAGCAGTTCCATGGACAGGGACACTGAAGCTTTCTTT.

V and J are TRBV7-2 and TRBJ1-6; D ambiguous. The CDR3 consists of 13 residues. V was trimmed by 4 bases and J by 9 bases, leaving 10 bases between them. Germline V gene sequence: CDR1 SGHTA, CDR2 FQGNSA. CDR3 sequence: CASSSEQFSPLHF. The DNA of the CDR3 is TGTGCCAGCAGCTCCGAACAGTTTTCACCCCTCCACTTT. The full variable domain, its missing parts supplied by reference TRBV7-2 and TRBJ1-6, is GAGVSQSPSNKVTEKGKDVELRCDPISGHTALYWYRQSLGQGLEFLIYFQGNSAPDKSGLPSDRFSAERTGGSVSTLTIQRTQQEDSAVYLCASSSEQFSPLHFGNGTRLTVT.

This clonotype appeared many times. This chain uses TRBV29-1 with TRBJ2-7; no clear D. The CDR3 extends over 11 amino acids. Trimming shortened V by 7 bases and J by 2 bases, and 9 bases separated the two germline ends. The V gene's germline CDR1 is SQVTM and CDR2 ANQGSEA. CDR3 in DNA: TGCAGCGCCTGGGAAGCCTACGAGCAGTACTTC. This encodes CSAWEAYEQYF.